This passage covers 20 T cell receptor beta chains from one sample sequenced in a study of HIV-infected children after antiretroviral therapy interruption. RNA-based 3' RACE libraries used unique molecular identifiers. MiXCR was run by TCRdb on the 3' RACE reads, yielding one entry per CDR3 protein. The sample gives some 15,000 distinct CDR3 sequences, roughly 3.4% of which show up once; approximately 5% is in the top ten. Sample treatment: PENTA 11 planned treatment interruption arm or continuous ART arm. The starting material was CD45RA+ CD4+ T cells from PBMCs, obtained from a donor given antiretroviral therapy, either interrupted or continuous. The sample's subset: naive CD4+ CD45RA+ CD45RO- T cells. All receptors come from a child aged 2-17 years with HIV.

This clonotype has ten or more counts. The chain is built from TRBV5-1 and TRBJ2-3; D is perhaps TRBD1 (6 bases). CDR1 and CDR2 from the germline V gene are SGHRS and YFSETQ. Trimming removed 1 base at V and 5 bases at J, with 14 bases between. CDR3 length equals 15 residues. Here the CDR3 reads CASSLQQGRGDTQYF. The CDR3 nucleotides are TGCGCCAGCAGCTTGCAACAGGGCCGGGGAGATACGCAGTATTTT.

This clonotype came up many times. The chain employs TRBV19 and TRBJ1-6, with unresolved D. V was pared by 4 bases and J by 3 bases, with 13 bases between. From germline, CDR1 is LNHDA and CDR2 SQIVND (reference sequence). CDR3 length: 16 residues. The CDR3 DNA reads TGTGCCAGTAGTAAAAGGATCACCCTCTATAATTCACCCCTCCACTTT. It yields the protein CASSKRITLYNSPLHF.

In this sample, this clonotype turned up many times. The V and J genes are TRBV19 and TRBJ1-1; D may be TRBD1 (6 bases). Between the trimmed V and J ends, which lost 5 bases and 6 bases, there was a span of 13 bases. The CDR3 loop spans 13 amino acids. Germline CDR1 LNHDA, CDR2 SQIVND (reference sequence). The CDR3 DNA reads TGTGCCAGTAGTCTCCTTCGGACAGCTGAAGCTTTCTTT. This codes for CASSLLRTAEAFF.

This clonotype was picked up many times. CDR3 amino acids: CSALHPPGGYTF. CDR3 in DNA: TGCAGTGCCCTACACCCCCCCGGAGGCTACACCTTC. The chain is built from TRBV20-1 and TRBJ1-2; no firm D call. Trimming pared 6 bases from V and 8 bases from J, leaving 16 bases between. The germline gives CDR1 DFQATT, CDR2 SNEGSKA (reference sequence). The CDR3 length is 12 residues.

This clonotype was observed many times. The CDR3 DNA is TGTGCCAGCAGTTTAGATTCGGGCGGCGAGCAGTACTTC. Residues: CASSLDSGGEQYF. The chain couples TRBV12-3 or TRBV12-4 to TRBJ2-7; D call uncertain. This CDR3 has 13 residues. V was pared by 1 base and J by 6 bases, with 10 bases between.

By proportion, this clonotype is medium-sized. The rearrangement joins TRBV5-1 to TRBJ2-3; 9 bases match TRBD2. This CDR3 is 13 amino acids long. Germline V gives CDR1 SGHRS, CDR2 YFSETQ. Trimming took 5 bases from V and 8 from J; bases not matched to a gene: 6. The CDR3 DNA sequence: TGCGCCAGCAGAGGACTAGCGAGTGGTACGCAGTATTTT. This translates into CASRGLASGTQYF.

This clonotype was detected many times. The chain is built from TRBV3-1 and TRBJ2-1, with D unclear. There are 11 residues in the CDR3. V was pared by 1 base and J by 9 bases, with 4 bases between. The V gene's germline CDR1 is LGHDT and CDR2 YNNKEL (reference sequence). CDR3 amino acids: CASSQVSEQFF. Written as DNA, the CDR3 is TGTGCCAGCAGCCAAGTAAGTGAGCAGTTCTTC.

In this sample, this clonotype turned up many times. The chain joins TRBV5-1 to TRBJ2-7; 7 positions match TRBD1. This CDR3 is 12 amino acids long. With 0 bases clipped from V and 6 bases from J, the junction kept 0 bases outside the gene matches. CDR1 is SGHRS and CDR2 is YFSETQ in the germline V gene. CDR3 protein: CASSLDRGEQYF. In DNA form, the CDR3 reads TGCGCCAGCAGCTTGGACAGGGGCGAGCAGTACTTC.

At least ten counts were recorded for this clonotype. V and J are TRBV5-1 and TRBJ2-3; the match to TRBD2 covers 12 bases. Trimming cost V 3 bases and J 6 bases; bases outside gene matches: 11. Germline V gene lookup returns CDR1 SGHRS and CDR2 YFSETQ. The CDR3 has 17 residues. CDR3: CASSYGLAGPGGDTQYF. CDR3 DNA sequence: TGCGCCAGCAGCTACGGACTAGCGGGGCCCGGAGGGGATACGCAGTATTTT.

This clonotype was recorded at least ten times. The chain couples TRBV12-3 or TRBV12-4 to TRBJ2-5; D is possibly TRBD1 (5 bases). The CDR3 is 11 amino acids. Trimming stripped 4 bases from V and 5 bases from J, with 5 bases between. The CDR3 sequence is CASSYRETQYF. The CDR3 region has the DNA TGTGCCAGCAGTTACAGGGAGACCCAGTACTTC.

This clonotype was seen many times. J is TRBJ2-1 and V is TRBV6-5, with D tentatively TRBD1 (6 bases). The CDR3 sequence is 14 residues long. The V gene's germline CDR1 is MNHEY and CDR2 SVGAGI. V was shortened by 6 bases and J by 4 bases, with 13 bases between the two germline ends. The CDR3 bases are TGTGCCAGCAGAGCCGGGACACCTTACAATGAGCAGTTCTTC. Amino acid sequence: CASRAGTPYNEQFF.

In this sample, this clonotype is medium-sized. The chain combines TRBV5-1 with TRBJ2-5; D is unresolved. Germline-derived CDR1 and CDR2 are SGHRS and YFSETQ. CDR3 length: 11 amino acids. Trimming removed 0 bases at V and 3 bases at J, with 0 bases between. The CDR3 region has the DNA TGCGCCAGCAGCTTGGAAGAGACCCAGTACTTC. This codes for CASSLEETQYF. Looking up the rest from reference TRBV5-1 and TRBJ2-5 gives the full variable domain: KAGVTQTPRYLIKTRGQQVTLSCSPISGHRSVSWYQQTPGQGLQFLFEYFSETQRNKGNFPGRFSGRQFSNSRSEMNVSTLELGDSALYLCASSLEETQYFGPGTRLLVL.

This clonotype is deemed large (0.1 to 1%). CDR3 in DNA: TGTGCCACTACCAGACAGGGTGGGACTGAAGCTTTCTTT. This translates into CATTRQGGTEAFF. V usage is TRBV10-3 and J usage is TRBJ1-1, with 7 bases identical to TRBD1. V lost 10 bases and J lost 5; bases outside the gene matches: 10. In germline, CDR1 is ENHRY, CDR2 SYGVKD. The CDR3 has 13 residues.

This clonotype has just one count. The chain couples TRBV20-1 to TRBJ2-7; 8 bases agree with TRBD1. The CDR3 contains 14 residues. V gave up 6 bases and J gave up 3 bases; unmatched junction bases: 10. Germline V gene sequence: CDR1 DFQATT, CDR2 SNEGSKA (reference sequence). The CDR3 region is CSALAGTGGYEQYF. CDR3 sequence (DNA): TGCAGTGCCCTTGCCGGGACAGGTGGCTACGAGCAGTACTTC.

This clonotype came up many times. Here the CDR3 reads CSVEDGYTDTQYF. CDR3 bases: TGCAGCGTTGAAGACGGATACACAGATACGCAGTATTTT. This chain joins TRBV29-1 and TRBJ2-3; D remains ambiguous. V lost 0 bases to trimming and J lost 2 bases, with 6 bases between them. Germline CDR1 reads SQVTM; CDR2 reads ANQGSEA. The CDR3 is 13 residues long.

This clonotype is medium-sized (0.01 to 0.1%) in the sample. V gene TRBV7-9 combines with J gene TRBJ2-5, with 7 bases aligning to TRBD1. Germline V lookup: CDR1 SEHNR, CDR2 FQNEAQ (reference sequence). V dropped 2 bases and J dropped 5; count of bases not matched to a gene: 5. The CDR3 has 14 amino acids. The CDR3 region is CASSLLQGRETQYF. In DNA, the CDR3 is TGTGCCAGCAGCTTATTACAGGGGCGGGAGACCCAGTACTTC.

This clonotype was counted many times. J is TRBJ2-5 and V is TRBV4-1; possibly TRBD1 for D (6 bases). This CDR3 comprises 17 residues. Germline CDR1 and CDR2: MGHRA and YSYEKL. Trimming removed 3 bases at V and 2 bases at J, with 19 bases between. This CDR3 is CASSQSKKAGEQETQYF. CDR3 nucleotide sequence: TGCGCCAGCAGCCAGTCTAAGAAGGCAGGGGAACAAGAGACCCAGTACTTC.

This clonotype has at least ten counts. The V call is TRBV5-5, the J call TRBJ2-7; 8 bases match TRBD1. Germline trimming cut 4 bases from V and 2 bases from J; bases unmatched to any gene: 5. CDR1 and CDR2 from the germline V gene are SGHKS and YYEKEE (reference sequence). CDR3 size: 14 residues. The CDR3 loop reads CASSLTGVTYEQYF. In nucleotides, the CDR3 is TGTGCCAGCAGCCTGACAGGGGTAACCTACGAGCAGTACTTC.

About this clonotype itself: A much larger clone sits a single nucleotide away, making a read error possible. CDR3 amino acids: CASSSQTTPTGELFF. CDR3 DNA: TGCGCCAGCAGCTCCCAAACCACCCCCACCGGGGAGCTGTTTTTT. The chain couples TRBV4-3 to TRBJ2-2, with unresolved D. CDR1 and CDR2 (germline): LGHNA, YSLEER. The V end was cut by 5 bases, the J end by 4 bases, with 14 bases between. The CDR3 runs 15 residues.

This clonotype showed up many times. V gene TRBV7-3 combines with J gene TRBJ2-1; D gene unclear. Germline CDR1 reads SGHTA; CDR2 reads FQGTGA. The V and J ends lost 2 bases and 0 bases respectively, with 11 bases between them. The CDR3 is 16 residues long. The CDR3 DNA reads TGTGCCAGCAGCTTAGCCCCCCTAAGCTCCTACAATGAGCAGTTCTTC. Translation gives CASSLAPLSSYNEQFF.